These T cell receptor beta chains were read from a single sample in a study of blood T cell repertoires in COVID-19. TCRdb keeps only in-frame clones here, not all; method: immunoSEQ multiplex PCR. Among roughly 88,000 clones listed, 75% to 95% were seen once. The sequenced sample was peripheral blood. The receptors were sampled from a woman aged 50 to 60 in a cohort sampled during active COVID-19. Each CDR3 is given with its conserved first and last residue. A D gene is named only where the DNA matches it firmly. Only part of the rows carry a size: once, few, many, or a class if the clone is expanded.

CDR3: CASSLTDREDTEAFF
DNA: TGCGCCAGCAGCTTGACGGACCGGGAGGACACTGAAGCTTTCTTT
D: .
length: 15
V: TRBV5-1
size: .
J: TRBJ1-1

CDR3: CASTEYRSGTEAFF
DNA: TGTGCCAGCACCGAATACAGATCCGGGACAGAAGCTTTCTTT
D: .
length: 14
V: TRBV6-5
size: .
J: TRBJ1-1

CDR3: CAISGWGRGSTEAFF
DNA: TGTGCCATCAGTGGGTGGGGCAGGGGGAGCACTGAAGCTTTCTTT
D: TRBD1
length: 15
V: TRBV10-3
size: once
J: TRBJ1-1

CDR3: CASTAGYYGYTF
DNA: TGTGCCAGCACGGCAGGGTACTATGGCTACACCTTC
D: .
length: 12
V: TRBV28
size: once
J: TRBJ1-2

CDR3: CASSATGGGGQPQHF
DNA: TGTGCCAGCAGTGCAACAGGGGGTGGAGGGCAGCCCCAGCATTTT
D: TRBD1
length: 15
V: TRBV25-1
size: .
J: TRBJ1-5

CDR3: CAIRAGLGADEQFF
DNA: TGTGCCATCAGGGCGGGGCTCGGAGCCGATGAGCAGTTCTTC
D: .
length: 14
V: TRBV10-3
size: .
J: TRBJ2-1

CDR3: CASSPNGSGETQYF
DNA: TGTGCCAGCAGTCCCAACGGTTCGGGAGAGACCCAGTACTTC
D: .
length: 14
V: TRBV2
size: .
J: TRBJ2-5

CDR3: CASSYWGQGGSYEQYF
DNA: TGTGCCAGCAGTTACTGGGGACAGGGGGGCTCCTACGAGCAGTACTTC
D: TRBD1
length: 16
V: TRBV6-6
size: .
J: TRBJ2-7

CDR3: CASRLAGIPDNEQFF
DNA: TGTGCCAGCAGACTAGCGGGAATACCCGACAATGAGCAGTTCTTC
D: TRBD2
length: 15
V: TRBV7-2
size: .
J: TRBJ2-1

CDR3: CASSLGPTGTYEQYF
DNA: TGTGCCAGCAGCTTAGGACCCACGGGGACTTACGAGCAGTACTTC
D: .
length: 15
V: TRBV7-6
size: .
J: TRBJ2-7

CDR3: CASRIADRFTEAFF
DNA: TGTGCCAGCAGAATCGCCGACAGGTTCACTGAAGCTTTCTTT
D: .
length: 14
V: TRBV7-9
size: .
J: TRBJ1-1

CDR3: CASSPTRTGEFGSPLHF
DNA: TGTGCCAGCTCCCCGACCCGGACAGGGGAATTTGGGTCACCCCTCCACTTT
D: TRBD1
length: 17
V: TRBV18
size: .
J: TRBJ1-6